A selection of T cell receptor beta chains follows, all from one sample in a study of T cell responses to AZD1222 COVID-19 vaccine. Using immunoSEQ multiplex PCR, the repertoire was profiled, and TCRdb retains in-frame clones only, with some absent. The repertoire holds some 150,000 clones, 90% to 95% seen once, with about 3.9% in the top ten. The input for sequencing was peripheral blood, taken on day 0 of AZD1222 vaccination. The receptors come from an adult in good health. Each CDR3 is given with its conserved first and last residue. D genes are given only for firm matches. Clone size appears in some rows only: once, few, many, or a class for an expanded clone.

clone size: .
V gene: TRBV3-1/TRBV3-2
J gene: TRBJ1-2
D gene: .
CDR3 protein: CASSQGAQPNGYTF
CDR3 DNA: TGTGCCAGCAGCCAAGGGGCGCAGCCGAATGGCTACACCTTC

clone size: .
V gene: TRBV4-1
J gene: TRBJ1-1
D gene: .
CDR3 protein: CASTPGRINTEAFF
CDR3 DNA: TGCGCCAGCACCCCGGGCCGGATTAACACTGAAGCTTTCTTT

clone size: .
V gene: TRBV4-1
J gene: TRBJ2-7
D gene: .
CDR3 protein: CASSSSLALSYEQYF
CDR3 DNA: TGCGCCAGCAGCAGCTCACTAGCACTCTCCTACGAGCAGTACTTC

clone size: .
V gene: TRBV14
J gene: TRBJ1-1
D gene: .
CDR3 protein: CASSQDWNTEAFF
CDR3 DNA: TGTGCCAGCAGCCAGGACTGGAACACTGAAGCTTTCTTT

clone size: .
V gene: TRBV4-2
J gene: TRBJ1-5
D gene: TRBD1
CDR3 protein: CASSLGQGEGQPQHF
CDR3 DNA: TGTGCCAGCAGCCTGGGACAGGGAGAGGGTCAGCCCCAGCATTTT

clone size: .
V gene: TRBV5-8
J gene: TRBJ2-1
D gene: .
CDR3 protein: CASRPGPGTEQFF
CDR3 DNA: TGTGCCAGCAGGCCCGGACCCGGCACGGAGCAGTTCTTC

clone size: .
V gene: TRBV5-1
J gene: TRBJ2-1
D gene: TRBD1
CDR3 protein: CASSLVGQGFSNEQFF
CDR3 DNA: TGCGCCAGCAGCTTGGTGGGACAGGGGTTTTCCAATGAGCAGTTCTTC

clone size: .
V gene: TRBV18
J gene: TRBJ2-4
D gene: .
CDR3 protein: CASSPGAKNIQYF
CDR3 DNA: TGTGCCAGCTCCCCAGGAGCCAAAAACATTCAGTACTTC

clone size: .
V gene: TRBV4-1
J gene: TRBJ2-7
D gene: .
CDR3 protein: CASSHPEAYEQYF
CDR3 DNA: TGCGCCAGCAGCCACCCAGAAGCCTACGAGCAGTACTTC

clone size: .
V gene: TRBV3-1/TRBV3-2
J gene: TRBJ2-1
D gene: TRBD2
CDR3 protein: CASSQVGAGGLRANEQFF
CDR3 DNA: TGTGCCAGCAGCCAAGTGGGAGCGGGAGGACTACGGGCAAATGAGCAGTTCTTC

clone size: .
V gene: TRBV9
J gene: TRBJ1-6
D gene: TRBD1
CDR3 protein: CASSTRTGRNSPLHF
CDR3 DNA: TGTGCCAGCAGCACCAGGACAGGGCGTAATTCACCCCTCCACTTT

clone size: .
V gene: TRBV4-2
J gene: TRBJ1-2
D gene: .
CDR3 protein: CASSQERGSLHPSGYTF
CDR3 DNA: TGTGCCAGCAGCCAAGAGAGGGGAAGTCTTCACCCGTCAGGCTACACCTTC

clone size: .
V gene: TRBV19
J gene: TRBJ2-2
D gene: TRBD1
CDR3 protein: CASSIRTGGTGELFF
CDR3 DNA: TGTGCCAGTAGTATTCGGACAGGGGGCACCGGGGAGCTGTTTTTT

clone size: .
V gene: TRBV5-5
J gene: TRBJ1-2
D gene: .
CDR3 protein: CASSLARGGVNYGYTF
CDR3 DNA: TGTGCCAGCAGCTTGGCCCGAGGAGGGGTTAACTATGGCTACACCTTC

clone size: .
V gene: TRBV6-6
J gene: TRBJ1-5
D gene: TRBD1
CDR3 protein: CASSQPGQVDISNQPQHF
CDR3 DNA: TGTGCCAGCAGTCAGCCGGGACAGGTCGATATTAGCAATCAGCCCCAGCATTTT

clone size: once
V gene: TRBV5-1
J gene: TRBJ2-1
D gene: TRBD2
CDR3 protein: CASSLRVGGAYEQFF
CDR3 DNA: TGCGCCAGCAGCTTGCGGGTCGGGGGGGCTTATGAGCAGTTCTTC

clone size: .
V gene: TRBV6-5
J gene: TRBJ2-5
D gene: TRBD1
CDR3 protein: CASSYSPLTGGETQYF
CDR3 DNA: TGTGCCAGCAGTTACTCTCCGCTGACAGGGGGGGAGACCCAGTACTTC

clone size: once
V gene: TRBV6-5
J gene: TRBJ1-2
D gene: .
CDR3 protein: CASNYGGSNYGYTF
CDR3 DNA: TGTGCCAGCAACTACGGAGGCAGCAACTATGGCTACACCTTC

clone size: .
V gene: TRBV6-5
J gene: TRBJ2-3
D gene: .
CDR3 protein: CASSYEGKVLDTQYF
CDR3 DNA: TGTGCCAGCAGTTACGAGGGGAAAGTGCTAGATACGCAGTATTTT

clone size: .
V gene: TRBV10-2
J gene: TRBJ2-7
D gene: .
CDR3 protein: CASSVGEAGEQYF
CDR3 DNA: TGCGCCAGCAGTGTAGGGGAAGCTGGCGAGCAGTACTTC

clone size: .
V gene: TRBV2
J gene: TRBJ1-3
D gene: .
CDR3 protein: CASSEYPGDGNTIYF
CDR3 DNA: TGTGCCAGCAGTGAATACCCAGGGGATGGAAACACCATATATTTT

clone size: once
V gene: TRBV15
J gene: TRBJ1-3
D gene: .
CDR3 protein: CATSPKRGGSLSGNTIYF
CDR3 DNA: TGTGCCACCAGTCCGAAGAGAGGGGGTTCCTTATCTGGAAACACCATATATTTT

clone size: .
V gene: TRBV3-1/TRBV3-2
J gene: TRBJ1-2
D gene: .
CDR3 protein: CASSQTFKGQITNYGYTF
CDR3 DNA: TGTGCCAGCAGCCAAACTTTCAAAGGACAGATTACTAACTATGGCTACACCTTC

clone size: .
V gene: TRBV29-1
J gene: TRBJ1-4
D gene: .
CDR3 protein: CSARQSTNEKLFF
CDR3 DNA: TGCAGCGCCCGTCAGTCAACTAATGAAAAACTGTTTTTT

clone size: .
V gene: TRBV3-1/TRBV3-2
J gene: TRBJ1-2
D gene: TRBD1
CDR3 protein: CASSQVQGASGYTF
CDR3 DNA: TGTGCCAGCAGCCAGGTACAGGGGGCTTCGGGCTACACCTTC

clone size: .
V gene: TRBV13
J gene: TRBJ1-1
D gene: TRBD1
CDR3 protein: CASSLYRGPEAFF
CDR3 DNA: TGTGCCAGCAGCCTTTACAGGGGGCCTGAAGCTTTCTTT

clone size: .
V gene: TRBV6-5
J gene: TRBJ1-6
D gene: .
CDR3 protein: CASSYLGSYNSPLHF
CDR3 DNA: TGTGCCAGCAGTTATCTGGGCTCCTATAATTCACCCCTCCACTTT

clone size: .
V gene: TRBV10-1
J gene: TRBJ1-2
D gene: .
CDR3 protein: CASSESNRYGYTF
CDR3 DNA: TGCGCCAGCAGTGAGTCGAATCGCTATGGCTACACCTTC

clone size: .
V gene: TRBV27
J gene: TRBJ1-2
D gene: .
CDR3 protein: CASSFFSDRPYTF
CDR3 DNA: TGTGCCAGCAGTTTTTTTAGTGACAGGCCCTACACCTTC

clone size: .
V gene: TRBV12-3/TRBV12-4
J gene: TRBJ1-2
D gene: .
CDR3 protein: CASSLHYGYTF
CDR3 DNA: TGTGCCAGCAGTCTCCACTATGGCTACACCTTC

clone size: once
V gene: TRBV3-1/TRBV3-2
J gene: TRBJ1-5
D gene: .
CDR3 protein: CASSQTRDQPQHF
CDR3 DNA: TGTGCCAGCAGCCAGACAAGGGATCAGCCCCAGCATTTT

clone size: .
V gene: TRBV5-1
J gene: TRBJ2-7
D gene: .
CDR3 protein: CASSPLVSGDEQYF
CDR3 DNA: TGCGCCAGCAGCCCACTAGTCTCGGGGGACGAGCAGTACTTC

clone size: .
V gene: TRBV7-9
J gene: TRBJ1-1
D gene: .
CDR3 protein: CASSLGFEAFF
CDR3 DNA: TGTGCCAGCAGCTTAGGCTTTGAAGCTTTCTTT

clone size: .
V gene: TRBV27
J gene: TRBJ2-3
D gene: .
CDR3 protein: CASSLGGSTDTQYF
CDR3 DNA: TGTGCCAGCAGTTTGGGCGGTAGCACAGATACGCAGTATTTT

clone size: once
V gene: TRBV4-1
J gene: TRBJ2-7
D gene: .
CDR3 protein: CASSQERAGSGYEQYF
CDR3 DNA: TGCGCCAGCAGCCAAGAACGGGCAGGTTCGGGGTACGAGCAGTACTTC

clone size: .
V gene: TRBV7-9
J gene: TRBJ2-2
D gene: TRBD1
CDR3 protein: CASRSGQGPSAGELFF
CDR3 DNA: TGTGCCAGCAGAAGTGGACAGGGGCCCTCCGCCGGGGAGCTGTTTTTT

clone size: .
V gene: TRBV6-5
J gene: TRBJ1-1
D gene: .
CDR3 protein: CASSYSRDLRGTEAFF
CDR3 DNA: TGTGCCAGCAGTTACTCCCGGGACCTCCGCGGGACTGAAGCTTTCTTT

clone size: .
V gene: TRBV27
J gene: TRBJ1-1
D gene: .
CDR3 protein: CASSLSWRGSLGGTEAFF
CDR3 DNA: TGTGCCAGCAGTTTATCGTGGAGGGGATCGCTTGGGGGAACTGAAGCTTTCTTT

clone size: .
V gene: TRBV6-5
J gene: TRBJ2-7
D gene: TRBD2
CDR3 protein: CASTHRRAGPGEQYF
CDR3 DNA: TGTGCCAGCACTCACCGGCGAGCGGGACCCGGCGAGCAGTACTTC

clone size: .
V gene: TRBV10-3
J gene: TRBJ1-1
D gene: .
CDR3 protein: CATSMNTEAFF
CDR3 DNA: TGTGCCACAAGCATGAACACTGAAGCTTTCTTT

clone size: .
V gene: TRBV3-1/TRBV3-2
J gene: TRBJ2-7
D gene: TRBD2
CDR3 protein: CASSQTSGPYEQYF
CDR3 DNA: TGTGCCAGCAGCCAGACTAGCGGGCCGTACGAGCAGTACTTC

clone size: .
V gene: TRBV6-1
J gene: TRBJ2-2
D gene: .
CDR3 protein: CASSDLVTGELFF
CDR3 DNA: TGTGCCAGCAGTGATTTAGTCACCGGGGAGCTGTTTTTT

clone size: .
V gene: TRBV12-3/TRBV12-4
J gene: TRBJ1-4
D gene: .
CDR3 protein: CASSFVNEKLFF
CDR3 DNA: TGTGCCAGCAGTTTCGTCAATGAAAAACTGTTTTTT

clone size: .
V gene: TRBV5-4
J gene: TRBJ2-1
D gene: .
CDR3 protein: CASSLGGEQFF
CDR3 DNA: TGTGCCAGCAGCTTGGGTGGGGAGCAGTTCTTC

clone size: once
V gene: TRBV6-5
J gene: TRBJ1-4
D gene: .
CDR3 protein: CASSRQRNEKLFF
CDR3 DNA: TGTGCCAGCAGTCGACAGCGTAATGAAAAACTGTTTTTT

clone size: .
V gene: TRBV3-1/TRBV3-2
J gene: TRBJ1-5
D gene: .
CDR3 protein: CASSQDRGGQPQHF
CDR3 DNA: TGTGCCAGCAGCCAAGACAGGGGTGGGCAGCCCCAGCATTTT

clone size: .
V gene: TRBV5-1
J gene: TRBJ1-4
D gene: .
CDR3 protein: CASSLDSPPLFF
CDR3 DNA: TGCGCCAGCAGCCTCGACAGCCCCCCACTGTTTTTT